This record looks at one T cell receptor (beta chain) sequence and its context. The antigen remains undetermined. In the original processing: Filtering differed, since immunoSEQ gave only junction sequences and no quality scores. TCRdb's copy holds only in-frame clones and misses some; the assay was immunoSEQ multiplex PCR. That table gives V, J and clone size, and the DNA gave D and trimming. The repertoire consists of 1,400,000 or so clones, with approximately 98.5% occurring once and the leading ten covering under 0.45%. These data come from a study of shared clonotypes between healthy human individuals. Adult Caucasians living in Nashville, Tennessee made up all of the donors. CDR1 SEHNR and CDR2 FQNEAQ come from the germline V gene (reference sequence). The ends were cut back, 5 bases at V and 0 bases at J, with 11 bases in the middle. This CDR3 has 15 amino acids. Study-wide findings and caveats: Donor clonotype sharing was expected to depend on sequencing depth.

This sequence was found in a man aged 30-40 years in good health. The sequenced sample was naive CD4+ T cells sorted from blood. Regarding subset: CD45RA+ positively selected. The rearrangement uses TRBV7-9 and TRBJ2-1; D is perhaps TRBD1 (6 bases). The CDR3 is CASSPTQGSYNEQFF. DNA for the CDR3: TGTGCCAGCAGCCCAACACAGGGCTCCTACAATGAGCAGTTCTTC.